This T cell receptor beta chain was recorded in a study of T cells after yellow fever vaccination. This clonotype was detected a few times. This CDR3 has 13 amino acids. The V end was cut by 7 bases, the J end by 5 bases, with 13 bases between. Looked up from germline, CDR1 is SGHRS and CDR2 is YFSETQ. For TCR, cDNA came from 5'RACE template switching, which added a universal primer site and UMIs. TCRdb reprocessed the 5' RACE reads with MiXCR, giving one entry per CDR3 protein. This table holds around 110,000 distinct CDR3 sequences, roughly 8.9% found once. The specimen comprised CD8+ T cells sorted from PBMCs, sampled 45 days after the yellow fever booster vaccination. This TCR was recovered from a man younger than 40 who received the YFV17D yellow fever vaccine. This rearrangement joins TRBV5-1 to TRBJ2-1, with D unresolved. The CDR3 bases are TGCGCCAGCCGGATCGGCGCTAACAATGAGCAGTTCTTC. Protein sequence: CASRIGANNEQFF.